The 9 T cell receptor beta chains below come from one sample, sequenced in a study of T cells in Graves' hyperthyroidism and ophthalmopathy (dated by TCRdb to the late 2010s). Library preparation used multiplex PCR. Reads for this sample came from an Illumina HiSeq 2000. TCR beta CDR3 regions were amplified from RNA transcripts. The TCR CDR3 was subjected to a first round of RT-PCR using the HTBI primer set and the Qiagen OneStep RT-PCR kit. The raw public reads went through TCRdb reprocessing: fastp at Q25, MiXCR clone calling, in-frame beta chains kept. Rows matching on CDR3 protein sequence are summarized as one entry with the most common DNA and genes. The table for this sample lists 490,000 or so distinct CDR3 sequences; approximately 23% of them were counted only once. The ten largest clones capture under 55% of the sample. The sequencing sample was made of blood. These receptor sequences come from a woman in her seventies with Graves' ophthalmopathy.

This chain joins TRBV28 and TRBJ1-4; 8 positions agree with TRBD1. The germline V gene encodes CDR1 MDHEN and CDR2 SYDVKM. Losses at the gene ends were 2 bases for V and 3 bases for J; bases not matched to a gene: 2. The CDR3 contains 15 residues. Here the CDR3 DNA reads TGTGCCAGCAGTTTAGAACAGGGGGCTAATGAAAAACTGTTTTTT. Its translation: CASSLEQGANEKLFF.

The chain carries TRBV2 and TRBJ1-1; a possible D gene is TRBD1 (6 bases). The CDR3 spans 19 residues. V lost 0 bases and J lost 0, with 20 bases in between. CDR1 and CDR2 (germline): SNHLY, FYNNEI. The CDR3 sequence is CASSEAQQGITGLNTEAFF. CDR3 bases: TGTGCCAGCAGTGAAGCTCAACAAGGGATAACAGGGCTGAACACTGAAGCTTTCTTT.

DNA for the CDR3: TGTGCCAGCAGCCCACAGGGTAGCGGGAGCGTAGATACGCAGTATTTT. Residues: CASSPQGSGSVDTQYF. V and J are TRBV7-3 and TRBJ2-3; 9 bases match TRBD2. Germline CDR1 and CDR2: SGHTA and FQGTGA. V lost 5 bases to trimming and J lost 5 bases; unmatched junction nucleotides: 11. The CDR3 covers 16 residues.

This clonotype was found many times. V gene TRBV5-1 combines with J gene TRBJ2-6, with D possibly matching TRBD2 (5 bases). Per germline, CDR1 SGHRS and CDR2 YFSETQ. The V end lost 0 bases, the J end lost 3 bases, and 10 bases lay between the germline ends. This CDR3 is 16 amino acids long. The CDR3 region is CASSLGATSGANVLTF. CDR3 in DNA: TGCGCCAGCAGCTTGGGGGCAACTAGTGGGGCCAACGTCCTGACTTTC.

This clonotype came up a few times. The chain uses TRBV30 and TRBJ1-2, with a weak D call TRBD1 (5 bases). The germline gives CDR1 GTSNPN, CDR2 SVGIG (reference sequence). The CDR3 covers 20 residues. V lost 3 bases and J 0 bases, leaving 29 bases between the germline ends. The CDR3 DNA reads as TGTGCCTGGAGGGACTTCGGCCGGGCCAGAAGGGGCGATCCTAACTATGGCTACACCTTC. It specifies CAWRDFGRARRGDPNYGYTF.

This chain joins TRBV13 and TRBJ2-7; unclear D gene. Germline values: CDR1 PRHDT, CDR2 FYEKMQ (reference sequence). V was pared by 5 bases and J by 9 bases, with 20 bases between. The CDR3 is 14 amino acids. The CDR3 is CASSLFGSLSGQYF. CDR3 bases: TGTGCCAGCAGCCTCTTCGGGTCCCTGTCCGGGCAGTACTTC.

This clonotype was observed many times. The chain employs TRBV2 and TRBJ1-1, with a possible D match to TRBD1 (5 bases). V lost 3 bases and J lost 4, with 15 bases in between. In germline, CDR1 is SNHLY, CDR2 FYNNEI. The CDR3 spans 15 residues. For the CDR3, the DNA is TGTGCCAGCAGTGATGCCACCGGGGGAGGCACTGAAGCTTTCTTT. It translates to CASSDATGGGTEAFF. Looking up the rest from reference TRBV2 and TRBJ1-1 gives the full variable domain: EPEVTQTPSHQVTQMGQEVILRCVPISNHLYFYWYRQILGQKVEFLVSFYNNEISEKSEIFDDQFSVERPDGSNFTLKIRSTKLEDSAMYFCASSDATGGGTEAFFGQGTRLTVV.

The chain joins TRBV10-2 to TRBJ2-7, with TRBD2 matching over 9 bases. After removal of 6 bases from V and 3 bases from J, the junction contained 6 bases not matched to a gene. Germline-derived CDR1 and CDR2 are WSHSY and SAAADI. CDR3 length: 14 amino acids. This CDR3 reads CASRKTSGFYEQYF. CDR3 nucleotide sequence: TGCGCCAGCAGAAAGACTAGCGGATTCTACGAGCAGTACTTC.

The rearrangement links TRBV11-2 to TRBJ1-1, with 7 bases matching TRBD1. V gave up 1 base and J gave up 3 bases; unmatched junction bases: 5. The V gene's germline CDR1 is SGHAT and CDR2 FQNNGV. CDR3 length equals 15 residues. This CDR3 is CASSLGDSFHTEAFF. The CDR3 coding sequence is TGTGCCAGCAGCTTAGGGGACAGCTTTCACACTGAAGCTTTCTTT. The complete variable domain, with remaining parts taken from reference TRBV11-2 and TRBJ1-1, reads EAGVAQSPRYKIIEKRQSVAFWCNPISGHATLYWYQQILGQGPKLLIQFQNNGVVDDSQLPKDRFSAERLKGVDSTLKIQPAKLEDSAVYLCASSLGDSFHTEAFFGQGTRLTVV.